These 24 T cell receptor beta chains were sequenced from one sample in a study of OX40 agonist ivuxolimab in advanced cancers. TCRdb's copy holds only in-frame clones and misses some; the assay was immunoSEQ multiplex PCR. The sample contains 30,000 to 40,000 clones, 89% of which appear only once. The starting material was CD4+ or CD8+ T cells sorted from blood, obtained in a trial of the OX40 agonist ivuxolimab. The receptors derive from an adult with an advanced solid tumor such as melanoma, head and neck, liver or kidney cancer.

V usage is TRBV27 and J usage is TRBJ2-6; D gene ambiguous. V lost 6 bases and J lost 0, with 3 bases in between. Looked up from germline, CDR1 is MNHEY and CDR2 is SMNVEV (reference sequence). This CDR3 contains 13 residues. The CDR3 DNA follows: TGTGCCAGCAGCCCCTCTGGGGCCAACGTCCTGACTTTC. Translating it yields CASSPSGANVLTF.

Worth noting for this clone: This sample also contains other DNA sequences that code for the same CDR3. The DNA for the CDR3 is TGCAGCGTTGCCGGGACACTAAACACTGAAGCTTTCTTT. This encodes CSVAGTLNTEAFF. The rearrangement joins TRBV29-1 to TRBJ1-1; a possible D gene is TRBD1 (6 bases). The CDR3 sequence is 13 residues long. Germline V gene sequence: CDR1 SQVTM, CDR2 ANQGSEA. Trimming left V 4 bases short and J 2 bases short, with 11 bases between.

The chain carries TRBV11-3 and TRBJ2-5; D gene unclear. From germline, CDR1 is SGHNT and CDR2 YENEEA. This CDR3 has 12 residues. The V and J ends lost 5 bases and 3 bases respectively, with 7 bases between them. Here the CDR3 DNA reads TGTGCCAGCAGCGCGTCGGAAGAGACCCAGTACTTC. It codes for CASSASEETQYF.

The chain uses TRBV11-2 and TRBJ2-1, with D possibly being TRBD2 (6 bases). The V and J ends lost 4 bases and 4 bases respectively, with 17 bases between them. CDR3 length equals 16 residues. Germline V gene lookup returns CDR1 SGHAT and CDR2 FQNNGV. In DNA, the CDR3 is TGTGCCAGCAGCTCATTCCGGGGGAGGAAGTACAATGAGCAGTTCTTC. It codes for CASSSFRGRKYNEQFF.

V gene TRBV6-1 combines with J gene TRBJ1-5; maybe TRBD1 (5 bases). Trimming took 5 bases from V and 2 from J, leaving 13 bases between them. Germline CDR1 is MNHNS and CDR2 is SASEGT. The CDR3 extends over 15 amino acids. The CDR3 reads CASSWDVGGNQPQHF. The DNA for the CDR3 is TGTGCCAGCAGTTGGGACGTGGGGGGCAATCAGCCCCAGCATTTT.

Here the CDR3 reads CASSLQTTSNTGELFF. CDR3 DNA sequence: TGTGCCAGCTCACTACAAACAACCTCGAACACCGGGGAGCTGTTTTTT. V usage is TRBV18 and J usage is TRBJ2-2; D remains ambiguous. This CDR3 region has 16 residues. CDR1 KGHSH and CDR2 LQKENI come from the germline V gene. Trimming removed 4 bases at V and 0 bases at J, with 12 bases between.

The sample holds a few counts of this clone. The chain is built from TRBV5-1 and TRBJ2-2, with TRBD1 as a possible D gene (5 bases). The germline V gene has CDR1 SGHRS and CDR2 YFSETQ. The length of the CDR3 is 14 residues. V was clipped by 4 bases and J by 4 bases, with 11 bases between them. This chain's CDR3 is CASSRQGITGELFF. In DNA, the CDR3 is TGCGCCAGCAGCCGTCAGGGTATCACCGGGGAGCTGTTTTTT.

V and J are TRBV7-2 and TRBJ2-5; TRBD1 agrees at 10 bases. This CDR3 comprises 14 residues. The V gene end was trimmed by 5 bases and the J gene end by 4 bases; junction bases not matched to a gene: 4. CDR1 and CDR2 (germline): SGHTA, FQGNSA. The CDR3 loop is CASSRDRGGETQYF. The DNA of the CDR3 is TGTGCCAGCAGCCGGGACAGGGGAGGAGAGACCCAGTACTTC.

V and J are TRBV7-3 and TRBJ2-3; D unresolved. Germline V gives CDR1 SGHTA, CDR2 FQGTGA. V was clipped by 1 base and J by 6 bases, with 8 bases between them. This CDR3 contains 13 residues. The CDR3 DNA sequence: TGTGCCAGCAGCTTAATGGCCGGCGATACGCAGTATTTT. Translated: CASSLMAGDTQYF.

This sequence joins TRBV9 and TRBJ2-5; 15 bases align to TRBD2. The CDR3 has 16 residues. V shed 0 bases, J shed 5 bases, and the junction held 2 bases outside the gene matches. Germline lookup yields CDR1 SGDLS and CDR2 YYNGEE. CDR3 sequence: CASSVGGLAGGETQYF. CDR3 DNA: TGTGCCAGCAGCGTAGGTGGACTAGCGGGGGGGGAGACCCAGTACTTC.

The gene calls are TRBV27 and TRBJ2-5; TRBD1 matches at 9 bases. The V segment lost 4 bases and the J segment 5 bases; nucleotides outside the gene matches: 2. Germline CDR1 reads MNHEY; CDR2 reads SMNVEV (reference sequence). This CDR3 region has 13 residues. CDR3 in DNA: TGTGCCAGCAGTTCCGGGACAGGGGAGACCCAGTACTTC. Translation: CASSSGTGETQYF.

In DNA form, the CDR3 reads TGTGCCAGCAGTTCAACAGGGGTGAATCAGCCCCAGCATTTT. This sequence encodes CASSSTGVNQPQHF. The chain recombines TRBV7-9 with TRBJ1-5; 7 bases are shared with TRBD1. V lost 6 bases to trimming and J lost 4 bases; unmatched junction nucleotides: 6. This CDR3 region has 14 residues. CDR1 SEHNR and CDR2 FQNEAQ come from the germline V gene (reference sequence).

This clone came up a few times. The rearrangement links TRBV27 to TRBJ2-4; 7 positions match TRBD1. CDR1 and CDR2 from the germline V gene are MNHEY and SMNVEV (reference sequence). The CDR3 runs 16 residues. V lost 3 bases, J lost 6 bases, and 11 bases stayed unmatched. The CDR3 coding sequence is TGTGCCAGCAGTTTCTCCTCCACAGGGGTGGTAAACATTCAGTACTTC. Encoded protein: CASSFSSTGVVNIQYF.

This rearrangement joins TRBV5-1 to TRBJ1-1, with D uncertain. Germline V gives CDR1 SGHRS, CDR2 YFSETQ. V dropped 3 bases and J dropped 1 base, with 7 bases sitting between them. CDR3 size: 13 residues. CDR3 in DNA: TGCGCCAGCAGCTGGCAGGAGAACACTGAAGCTTTCTTT. Protein: CASSWQENTEAFF.

This clone was counted once. The V and J genes are TRBV27 and TRBJ1-1; possibly TRBD1 for D (6 bases). With 1 base removed from V and 1 base from J, the gap between germline ends came to 10 bases. This CDR3 is 15 amino acids long. Per the germline V gene, CDR1 is MNHEY and CDR2 is SMNVEV (reference sequence). The CDR3 DNA is TGTGCCAGCAGTTTATTCGGGACACAGAACACTGAAGCTTTCTTT. This codes for CASSLFGTQNTEAFF.

The gene calls are TRBV30 and TRBJ1-2, with 7 positions matching TRBD1. There are 13 residues in the CDR3. Germline values: CDR1 GTSNPN, CDR2 SVGIG (reference sequence). With V trimmed by 0 bases and J by 7 bases, 5 bases remained unmatched. CDR3 nucleotide sequence: TGTGCCTGGAGTGTTACGACAGGGCTTGGCTACACCTTC. Its translation: CAWSVTTGLGYTF.

This chain joins TRBV2 and TRBJ1-5, with D tentatively TRBD1 (6 bases). CDR1 is SNHLY and CDR2 is FYNNEI in the germline V gene. The CDR3 sequence is 14 residues long. Between the trimmed V and J ends, which lost 3 bases and 4 bases, there was a span of 10 bases. The CDR3: CASSDERGNQPQHF. In DNA, the CDR3 is TGTGCCAGCAGTGACGAAAGGGGGAATCAGCCCCAGCATTTT.

The chain links TRBV10-3 to TRBJ2-1; the D call may be TRBD1 or TRBD2 (6 bases each). Germline V lookup: CDR1 ENHRY, CDR2 SYGVKD. The CDR3 covers 13 residues. Trimming shortened V by 6 bases and J by 7 bases, and 13 bases separated the two germline ends. The DNA for the CDR3 is TGTGCCATCAGCCCTAGGGGGGAAAATGAGCAGTTCTTC. This gives the protein CAISPRGENEQFF.

For the CDR3, the DNA is TGTGCCAGCAGCTCTAACGGGGCAGGGTTCACCTTC. Its protein is CASSSNGAGFTF. The V gene is TRBV7-9, the J gene TRBJ1-2; possibly TRBD1 for D (5 bases). V lost 4 bases to trimming and J lost 13 bases, with 16 bases between them. Germline V gene lookup returns CDR1 SEHNR and CDR2 FQNEAQ (reference sequence). The CDR3 has 12 residues. Variable domain in full (rest from reference TRBV7-9 and TRBJ1-2): DTGVSQNPRHKITKRGQNVTFRCDPISEHNRLYWYRQTLGQGPEFLTYFQNEAQLEKSRLLSDRFSAERPKGSFSTLEIQRTEQGDSAMYLCASSSNGAGFTFGSGTRLTVV.

The V call is TRBV14, the J call TRBJ2-3; D possibly matches TRBD1 or TRBD2 (5 bases each). The CDR3 contains 12 residues. The V gene lost 4 bases and the J gene lost 7 bases, with 9 bases spanning the gap. In germline, CDR1 is SGHDN, CDR2 FVKESK. CDR3 nucleotides: TGTGCCAGCAGCCCCCGGGGCTATACGCAGTATTTT. This gives the protein CASSPRGYTQYF. Full variable domain (rest looked up from reference TRBV14 and TRBJ2-3): EAGVTQFPSHSVIEKGQTVTLRCDPISGHDNLYWYRRVMGKEIKFLLHFVKESKQDESGMPNNRFLAERTGGTYSTLKVQPAELEDSGVYFCASSPRGYTQYFGPGTRLTVL.

The chain combines TRBV5-1 with TRBJ2-1; 12 nucleotides agree with TRBD1. V lost 4 bases and J lost 8; bases outside the gene matches: 4. CDR3 length: 14 residues. Germline V gene data show CDR1 as SGHRS and CDR2 as YFSETQ. CDR3 loop: CASSPGTGGDEQFF. The CDR3 coding sequence is TGCGCCAGCAGCCCGGGGACAGGGGGCGATGAGCAGTTCTTC. The full variable domain, rest sourced from reference TRBV5-1 and TRBJ2-1, is KAGVTQTPRYLIKTRGQQVTLSCSPISGHRSVSWYQQTPGQGLQFLFEYFSETQRNKGNFPGRFSGRQFSNSRSEMNVSTLELGDSALYLCASSPGTGGDEQFFGPGTRLTVL.

The J gene is TRBJ2-2, the V gene TRBV19; 8 bases match TRBD1. CDR1 is LNHDA and CDR2 is SQIVND in the germline V gene (reference sequence). This CDR3 spans 13 amino acids. V gave up 7 bases and J gave up 6 bases; unmatched junction bases: 4. The CDR3 nucleotides read TGTGCCAGTATGGACAGGGCTGCCGGGGAGCTGTTTTTT. As protein: CASMDRAAGELFF.

This sequence joins TRBV9 and TRBJ2-1; maybe TRBD2 (6 bases). CDR1 and CDR2 (germline): SGDLS, YYNGEE. The CDR3 runs 15 residues. V lost 0 bases and J 4 bases, leaving 11 bases between the germline ends. The CDR3 DNA is TGTGCCAGCAGCGTAGTGGGACTGGGTTACAATGAGCAGTTCTTC. It encodes CASSVVGLGYNEQFF.

This chain uses TRBV30 with TRBJ1-5; 9 bases are a match to TRBD1. V gave up 0 bases and J gave up 4 bases; unmatched junction bases: 7. CDR1 is GTSNPN and CDR2 is SVGIG in the germline V gene (reference sequence). The CDR3 is made up of 16 amino acids. CDR3 coding DNA: TGTGCCTGGAGTGTACGCGGGACAGGGAAAAATCAGCCCCAGCATTTT. It yields the protein CAWSVRGTGKNQPQHF.